Here is one T cell receptor (beta chain) with its context. This specimen comes from a study of blood T cell repertoires in COVID-19. Across the whole study: Material from acute and convalescent COVID-19 was sourced from the United States, Italy and Spain.

Original data processing: Amplifying reference gene primers gave estimates of nucleated cell counts. Clones were read by immunoSEQ multiplex PCR, and TCRdb kept only the in-frame ones, dropping some. V, J and clone size were drawn from that table, and D and trimming were deduced from the DNA. Of 150,000 to 200,000 clones in the sample, about 88% were seen once. The CDR3 consists of 17 residues. This clonotype originated in a man aged 18 to 30 with acute or convalescent COVID-19. This sequence joins TRBV12-2 and TRBJ2-3; no DNA check was done on the table's D call, TRBD1. TRBV12-2 is noted as a pseudogene. Sequenced input: peripheral blood. CDR3 sequence: CASRLEPGQGATDTQYF. In nucleotides, the CDR3 is TGTGCAAGTCGCTTAGAGCCGGGACAGGGGGCCACAGATACGCAGTATTTT.